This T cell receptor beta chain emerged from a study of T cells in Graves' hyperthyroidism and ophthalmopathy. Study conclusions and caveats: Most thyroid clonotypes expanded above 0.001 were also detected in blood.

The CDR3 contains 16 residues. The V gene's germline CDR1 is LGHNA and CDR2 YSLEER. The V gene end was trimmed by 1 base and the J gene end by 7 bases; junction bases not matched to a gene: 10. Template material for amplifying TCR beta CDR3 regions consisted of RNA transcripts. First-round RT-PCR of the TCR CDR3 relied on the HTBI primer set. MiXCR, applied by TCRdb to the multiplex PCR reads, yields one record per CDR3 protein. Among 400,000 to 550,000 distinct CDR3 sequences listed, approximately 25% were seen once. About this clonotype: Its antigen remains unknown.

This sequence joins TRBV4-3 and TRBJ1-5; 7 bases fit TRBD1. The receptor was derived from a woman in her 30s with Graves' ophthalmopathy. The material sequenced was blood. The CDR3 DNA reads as TGCGCCAGCAGCCAAGGTCCGGGACAGTCCGGCCAGCCCCAGCATTTT. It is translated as CASSQGPGQSGQPQHF.